The next 19 T cell receptor beta chains were all read from a single sample in a study of cytomegalovirus exposure and HLA in healthy donors. Only in-frame clones appear in the TCRdb table, and some are missing; sequencing was by immunoSEQ multiplex PCR. The table includes 65,000 to 75,000 clones, approximately 95% detected once. The sample comprised PBMCs. The receptors come from a man aged 18 to 30 in good health and CMV-seropositive.

This sequence joins TRBV11-2 and TRBJ1-2; possible D gene TRBD1, 5 bases. The CDR3 covers 15 residues. V lost 5 bases and J lost 3, with 16 bases in between. The germline V gene has CDR1 SGHAT and CDR2 FQNNGV. The CDR3 protein is CASSPDSLRHYGYTF. The CDR3, as DNA: TGTGCCAGCAGCCCCGACAGCCTACGGCACTATGGCTACACCTTC.

CDR3 residues: CASSLGLTSGAEQYF. The CDR3 nucleotides are TGTGCCAGCAGCTTGGGTCTTACTAGCGGGGCCGAGCAGTACTTC. The chain joins TRBV5-5 to TRBJ2-7, with TRBD2 matching over 10 bases. Germline-derived CDR1 and CDR2 are SGHKS and YYEKEE (reference sequence). The V segment lost 0 bases and the J segment 6 bases; nucleotides outside the gene matches: 6. This CDR3 region has 15 residues.

The count of this clone is one. J is TRBJ2-3 and V is TRBV5-1; TRBD2 might be the D (6 bases). Germline values: CDR1 SGHRS, CDR2 YFSETQ. This CDR3 has 15 residues. Trimming took off 0 bases at V and 5 bases at J, with 13 bases between the two ends. For the CDR3, the DNA is TGCGCCAGCAGCTTGGCCTCGGGGGAGTTAGATACGCAGTATTTT. Protein product: CASSLASGELDTQYF.

The rearrangement joins TRBV9 to TRBJ1-2; no clear D. The CDR3 totals 13 residues. Trimming removed 0 bases at V and 7 bases at J, with 10 bases between. The germline gives CDR1 SGDLS, CDR2 YYNGEE. The CDR3 region has the DNA TGTGCCAGCAGCGTAGAGTTCGAGGGTGGCTACACCTTC. Translation: CASSVEFEGGYTF.

V is TRBV18 and J is TRBJ2-1, with 10 bases that match TRBD1. CDR1 and CDR2 from the germline V gene are KGHSH and LQKENI. CDR3 size: 16 residues. The V and J ends lost 3 bases and 4 bases, in that order; junction bases with no gene match: 6. The CDR3 loop reads CASSPPGTGVYNEQFF. In DNA, the CDR3 is TGTGCCAGCTCACCTCCCGGGACAGGGGTATACAATGAGCAGTTCTTC.

The V gene is TRBV6-6, the J gene TRBJ1-1; no clear D. CDR1 is MNHNY, CDR2 SVGAGI, per germline (reference sequence). Trimming removed 2 bases at V and 0 bases at J, with 13 bases between. The CDR3 consists of 16 residues. The CDR3 nucleotides read TGTGCCAGCAGTTACCCAACGACATTCATGAACACTGAAGCTTTCTTT. Protein: CASSYPTTFMNTEAFF.

The J gene is TRBJ2-6, the V gene TRBV10-3, with 10 bases aligning to TRBD2. From germline, CDR1 is ENHRY and CDR2 SYGVKD. The ends lost 4 bases at V and 3 bases at J; junction bases unmatched: 6. The CDR3 loop spans 17 amino acids. CDR3 nucleotides: TGTGCCATCAGTGCCATAGCGGGAGGAGGTGGGGCCAACGTCCTGACTTTC. This translates into CAISAIAGGGGANVLTF.

V and J are TRBV7-3 and TRBJ2-1, with 7 bases fitting TRBD1. V lost 5 bases and J lost 8; bases outside the gene matches: 12. The V gene's germline CDR1 is SGHTA and CDR2 FQGTGA. This CDR3 comprises 15 residues. The CDR3, as DNA: TGTGCCAGCAGCGCGCTCAGGGGGTCGGCGGATGAGCAGTTCTTC. It codes for CASSALRGSADEQFF.

V gene TRBV29-1 combines with J gene TRBJ1-4; D remains ambiguous. The germline V gene has CDR1 SQVTM and CDR2 ANQGSEA. The CDR3 covers 14 residues. Trimming stripped 4 bases from V and 0 bases from J, with 9 bases between. The CDR3 DNA follows: TGCAGCGTTGGGCCCGGGGCAACTAATGAAAAACTGTTTTTT. Its protein product is CSVGPGATNEKLFF.

The table lists this clone with a count of one. The chain links TRBV9 to TRBJ2-4, with D perhaps matching TRBD2 (5 bases). Germline CDR1 and CDR2: SGDLS and YYNGEE. This CDR3 region has 14 residues. Trimming cost V 0 bases and J 6 bases, with 10 bases left between them. The CDR3 DNA sequence: TGTGCCAGCAGCGTAGATGTGGACTTAAACATTCAGTACTTC. Its protein is CASSVDVDLNIQYF.

A few counts support this clone. The chain is built from TRBV30 and TRBJ1-5; 8 bases map to TRBD1. This CDR3 spans 17 amino acids. V lost 0 bases and J lost 0; bases outside the gene matches: 7. Per germline, CDR1 GTSNPN and CDR2 SVGIG (reference sequence). The CDR3 sequence: CAWSVGFGTGSNQPQHF. Written as DNA, the CDR3 is TGTGCCTGGAGTGTAGGGTTCGGGACAGGTAGCAATCAGCCCCAGCATTTT.

This chain connects TRBV4-2 to TRBJ2-3, with D unresolved. V lost 4 bases and J 0 bases, leaving 14 bases between the germline ends. Germline V gene lookup returns CDR1 LGHNA and CDR2 YNFKEQ. The CDR3 loop spans 16 amino acids. The CDR3 coding sequence is TGTGCCAGCAGCCCCGGTGCTCCCGCTAGCACAGATACGCAGTATTTT. As protein: CASSPGAPASTDTQYF.

J is TRBJ2-3 and V is TRBV10-3, with D perhaps TRBD1 (6 bases). Per the germline V gene, CDR1 is ENHRY and CDR2 is SYGVKD. The CDR3 contains 13 residues. Trimming stripped 6 bases from V and 4 bases from J, with 11 bases between. CDR3 sequence reads: CAISLTGSDTQYF. As DNA, the CDR3 is TGTGCCATCAGCTTAACAGGGTCAGATACGCAGTATTTT.

This sequence joins TRBV28 and TRBJ2-7; D is possibly TRBD1 (6 bases). V was pared by 6 bases and J by 4 bases, with 16 bases between. Germline-derived CDR1 and CDR2 are MDHEN and SYDVKM. The CDR3 loop spans 14 amino acids. CDR3 DNA: TGTGCCAGCAGAGCCAGTGGACAGACATACGAGCAGTACTTC. Translating gives CASRASGQTYEQYF.

The chain carries TRBV11-2 and TRBJ2-7; D gene unclear. The V and J ends lost 1 base and 3 bases respectively, with 10 bases between them. The CDR3 runs to 14 residues. Germline loops: CDR1 SGHAT, CDR2 FQNNGV. CDR3: CASSLAQASYEQYF. For the CDR3, the DNA is TGTGCCAGCAGCTTAGCCCAGGCAAGCTACGAGCAGTACTTC.

The rearrangement links TRBV15 to TRBJ2-1; tentative D call: TRBD2 (5 bases). Germline CDR1 LNHNV, CDR2 YYDKDF (reference sequence). Trimming cost V 6 bases and J 9 bases, with 9 bases left between them. The CDR3 runs 11 residues. The CDR3 sequence is CATRRVGEQFF. Written as DNA, the CDR3 is TGTGCCACCAGGAGGGTAGGTGAGCAGTTCTTC.

The V call is TRBV6-5, the J call TRBJ2-7, with a tentative D call TRBD1 (6 bases). This CDR3 is built from 14 residues. V was clipped by 10 bases and J by 0 bases, with 16 bases between them. Germline CDR1 MNHEY, CDR2 SVGAGI. The CDR3 region has the DNA TGTGCCACTACCGGGTGGACAGACTCCTACGAGCAGTACTTC. Its protein product is CATTGWTDSYEQYF.

The V call is TRBV28, the J call TRBJ2-5, with 7 bases lining up with TRBD2. Trimming at V came to 5 bases and at J to 3 bases, leaving 18 bases not matched to a gene. The CDR3 loop spans 18 amino acids. The germline V gene encodes CDR1 MDHEN and CDR2 SYDVKM. The CDR3 nucleotides are TGTGCCAGCAGTCTCCTCGGGGAGGGCCTCGGTACCGAAGAGACCCAGTACTTC. Amino acids: CASSLLGEGLGTEETQYF.

The CDR3 DNA reads TGTGCCAGCAGCTTTTATGCGGGAGGAACCTACGAGCAGTACTTC. This translates into CASSFYAGGTYEQYF. V usage is TRBV11-2 and J usage is TRBJ2-7; 8 bases match TRBD2. The ends lost 3 bases at V and 2 bases at J; junction bases unmatched: 6. CDR3 length: 15 residues. Germline assignment: CDR1 SGHAT and CDR2 FQNNGV. Full variable domain (rest looked up from reference TRBV11-2 and TRBJ2-7): EAGVAQSPRYKIIEKRQSVAFWCNPISGHATLYWYQQILGQGPKLLIQFQNNGVVDDSQLPKDRFSAERLKGVDSTLKIQPAKLEDSAVYLCASSFYAGGTYEQYFGPGTRLTVT.